These 21 T cell receptor beta chains originate from one sample sequenced in a study of blood T cells in healthy people across ages. Alongside a J-beta primer mix, a sample-barcoded 5' primer served in a second PCR lasting roughly 6 to 11 cycles. TCRdb reanalysed the 5' RACE reads using MiXCR and keeps one entry per CDR3 protein. The repertoire holds about 680,000 distinct CDR3 sequences, with 45% to 50% as singletons. The sample consisted of blood. These receptor sequences come from a woman aged 60-75 years in good health.

The J gene is TRBJ2-3, the V gene TRBV20-1; no clear D gene. Trimming took 4 bases from V and 2 from J, leaving 25 bases between them. Germline CDR1 reads DFQATT; CDR2 reads SNEGSKA (reference sequence). The CDR3 length is 18 residues. DNA of the CDR3: TGCAGTGCTACCCCTATTATTAGAACGGTGGCTAACACAGATACGCAGTATTTT. Translating it yields CSATPIIRTVANTDTQYF.

V gene TRBV7-6 combines with J gene TRBJ2-7; 9 nucleotides agree with TRBD2. The V and J ends lost 0 bases and 2 bases, in that order; junction bases with no gene match: 8. CDR3 length: 17 residues. The V gene's germline CDR1 is SGHVS and CDR2 FNYEAQ. The DNA for the CDR3 is TGTGCCAGCAGCTTAGCGCCCTGGACTAGCGTCACCTACGAGCAGTACTTC. As protein: CASSLAPWTSVTYEQYF.

The chain combines TRBV20-1 with TRBJ2-5; 14 bases match TRBD2. CDR1 is DFQATT and CDR2 is SNEGSKA in the germline V gene (reference sequence). V shed 5 bases, J shed 4 bases, and the junction held 9 bases outside the gene matches. The CDR3 runs 16 residues. The CDR3 sequence: CSAGTSGSDFSETQYF. CDR3 coding DNA: TGCAGTGCTGGGACTAGCGGGAGTGATTTCTCAGAGACCCAGTACTTC.

This clonotype came up a few times. This chain links TRBV6-5 with TRBJ2-7, with D possibly TRBD1 on 6 matching bases. CDR3 length equals 15 residues. Germline V lookup: CDR1 MNHEY, CDR2 SVGAGI. Deletions cut 6 bases from V and 2 bases from J, with 17 bases between. In DNA form, the CDR3 reads TGTGCCAGCAGCTCCAGGGGTGACACAACCTACGAGCAGTACTTC. It specifies CASSSRGDTTYEQYF.

The chain uses TRBV24-1 and TRBJ2-4, with D hard to call. The CDR3 runs 14 residues. V lost 1 base and J 7 bases, leaving 10 bases between the germline ends. In germline, CDR1 is KGHDR, CDR2 SFDVKD. In DNA, the CDR3 is TGTGCCACCAGTGATTTCCCGACGGGTAACATTCAGTACTTC. As protein: CATSDFPTGNIQYF.

The gene calls are TRBV20-1 and TRBJ1-4; no firm D call. CDR1 is DFQATT and CDR2 is SNEGSKA in the germline V gene (reference sequence). The CDR3 spans 12 residues. The germline V and J ends were trimmed by 6 bases and 4 bases, with 9 bases remaining between them. The CDR3 loop is CSAPAVNEKLFF. For the CDR3, the DNA is TGCAGTGCCCCTGCGGTTAATGAAAAACTGTTTTTT.

The chain recombines TRBV20-1 with TRBJ2-1; D remains ambiguous. The germline V gene has CDR1 DFQATT and CDR2 SNEGSKA (reference sequence). The CDR3 totals 16 residues. V gave up 3 bases and J gave up 1 base, with 16 bases separating them. The CDR3 sequence: CSARGQDAQSYNEQFF. The DNA for the CDR3 is TGCAGTGCTAGGGGTCAGGACGCCCAGTCCTACAATGAGCAGTTCTTC.

The CDR3 nucleotides are TGTGCCAGCAGTCGACCCTTGACAGGGACGGAGACCCAGTACTTC. Amino acids: CASSRPLTGTETQYF. This chain links TRBV7-9 with TRBJ2-5, with 7 bases identical to TRBD1. Germline V gene sequence: CDR1 SEHNR, CDR2 FQNEAQ (reference sequence). The V segment lost 6 bases and the J segment 5 bases; nucleotides outside the gene matches: 12. This CDR3 spans 15 amino acids. The full variable domain, rest sourced from reference TRBV7-9 and TRBJ2-5, is DTGVSQNPRHKITKRGQNVTFRCDPISEHNRLYWYRQTLGQGPEFLTYFQNEAQLEKSRLLSDRFSAERPKGSFSTLEIQRTEQGDSAMYLCASSRPLTGTETQYFGPGTRLLVL.

This clonotype was seen just once. The chain carries TRBV12-3 or TRBV12-4 and TRBJ2-6, with TRBD1 identical over 10 bases. The CDR3 spans 19 residues. With 6 bases clipped from V and 1 base from J, the junction kept 12 bases outside the gene matches. The CDR3 is CASSSLWGQGRSGANVLTF. DNA for the CDR3: TGTGCCAGCAGCTCCCTCTGGGGACAGGGGAGGTCTGGGGCCAACGTCCTGACTTTC.

Only one count was recorded for this clonotype. The chain is built from TRBV4-2 and TRBJ2-3, with D perhaps matching TRBD2 (5 bases). The V end lost 0 bases, the J end lost 4 bases, and 11 bases lay between the germline ends. Germline values: CDR1 LGHNA, CDR2 YNFKEQ. This CDR3 is built from 15 residues. The CDR3 DNA follows: TGTGCCAGCAGCCAAGAAGGGAGTAGCGCAGATACGCAGTATTTT. It specifies CASSQEGSSADTQYF.

This chain joins TRBV6-1 and TRBJ1-1; no reliable D call. This CDR3 has 12 residues. Germline assignment: CDR1 MNHNS and CDR2 SASEGT. V lost 6 bases, J lost 10 bases, and 15 bases lay in between. The CDR3 loop reads CASSARRNGAFF. The CDR3 nucleotides are TGTGCCAGCAGCGCGCGTAGGAATGGAGCTTTCTTT.

To note about this clonotype: An end of the junction differs from the germline gene, which may be a read error. The CDR3 sequence is CTTSLGQGYNEQFF. The CDR3 coding sequence is TGTACCACCAGCCTGGGGCAGGGGTACAATGAGCAGTTCTTC. The chain joins TRBV15 to TRBJ2-1, with a tentative D call TRBD1 (6 bases). This CDR3 contains 14 residues. CDR1 and CDR2 (germline): LNHNV, YYDKDF (reference sequence).

This clonotype was recorded a few times. The junction does not match germline at one end; this may be a read error. The chain carries TRBV20-1 and TRBJ2-7; TRBD1 matches at 7 bases. Germline CDR1 and CDR2: DFQATT and SNEGSKA (reference sequence). The CDR3 consists of 15 residues. CDR3 DNA: TGCAGTGCTAGAGATCGGGTACAGGGGTCCTCCGAGCAGTACTTC. It yields the protein CSARDRVQGSSEQYF.

The rearrangement links TRBV7-9 to TRBJ1-4; weak D call: TRBD1 (5 bases). CDR1 is SEHNR, CDR2 FQNEAQ, per germline (reference sequence). Trimming took 5 bases from V and 8 from J, leaving 15 bases between them. The CDR3 covers 14 residues. CDR3 in amino acids: CASSNSGATEKLFF. The CDR3 bases are TGTGCCAGCAGCAATTCCGGGGCCACCGAAAAACTGTTTTTT.

The V and J genes are TRBV4-3 and TRBJ2-1; D gene unclear. The tail of the sequence fits TRBJ2-7 better, so the J call may be wrong. The CDR3 loop spans 15 amino acids. Germline CDR1 is LGHNA and CDR2 is YSLEER. CDR3 protein: CASSQEHGRYNEQYF. In DNA form, the CDR3 reads TGCGCCAGCAGCCAAGAACATGGGCGCTACAATGAGCAGTACTTC.

The CDR3 coding sequence is TGCAGTGCTCGTGACCCGGGACAGGGGGCCTATGGCTACACCTTC. Amino acid sequence: CSARDPGQGAYGYTF. The rearrangement uses TRBV20-1 and TRBJ1-2; TRBD1 aligns across 12 bases. The CDR3 has 15 residues. Trimming took 5 bases from V and 4 from J; bases not matched to a gene: 8. Germline V gene data show CDR1 as DFQATT and CDR2 as SNEGSKA (reference sequence).

The chain recombines TRBV7-2 with TRBJ2-5; 7 nucleotides match TRBD2. The CDR3 covers 15 residues. Germline CDR1 and CDR2: SGHTA and FQGNSA. V shed 3 bases and J 5 bases; nucleotides not matched to a gene: 9. CDR3 in DNA: TGTGCCAGCAGCTTTGTGGGTACTAGCGCGGAGACCCAGTACTTC. This sequence encodes CASSFVGTSAETQYF.

This clonotype was detected only a few times. The chain recombines TRBV20-1 with TRBJ2-7; D is perhaps TRBD2 (5 bases). The CDR3 totals 16 residues. V was trimmed by 0 bases and J by 3 bases, leaving 18 bases between them. Germline assignment: CDR1 DFQATT and CDR2 SNEGSKA (reference sequence). Written as DNA, the CDR3 is TGCAGTGCTAGAGATCTCCGAGGGCCGAACAGCTACGAGCAGTACTTC. It yields the protein CSARDLRGPNSYEQYF.

This clonotype appeared once. The V call is TRBV6-2 or TRBV6-3, the J call TRBJ2-2; perhaps TRBD2 as D (6 bases). The ends were cut back, 6 bases at V and 5 bases at J, with 10 bases in the middle. CDR1 is MNHEY, CDR2 SVGEGT, per germline. The CDR3 runs to 13 residues. This CDR3 is CASSHRETGELFF. The CDR3, as DNA: TGTGCCAGCAGCCATCGGGAGACCGGGGAGCTGTTTTTT.

This clonotype was counted between two and nine times. V is TRBV7-9 and J is TRBJ2-6; 8 bases line up with TRBD2. The CDR3 has 18 residues. The V segment lost 4 bases and the J segment 4 bases; nucleotides outside the gene matches: 12. Per germline, CDR1 SEHNR and CDR2 FQNEAQ (reference sequence). CDR3 region: CASSSSRFGGVGANVLTF. In nucleotides, the CDR3 is TGTGCCAGCAGCTCTTCCAGATTCGGGGGGGTCGGGGCCAACGTCCTGACTTTC.

The CDR3 coding sequence is TGTGCCACCAGTCAGAGGTACGACTACAATGAGCAGTACTTC. Its protein product is CATSQRYDYNEQYF. The rearrangement uses TRBV24-1 and TRBJ2-5; TRBD2 might be the D (5 bases). V lost 6 bases and J lost 11, with 21 bases in between. The CDR3 runs 14 residues. CDR1 KGHDR and CDR2 SFDVKD come from the germline V gene.